The 30 T cell receptor beta chains reported below all come from one sample, sequenced in a study. The data were produced by immunoSEQ multiplex PCR, yet TCRdb's version contains in-frame clones alone and is incomplete. The data hold approximately 70,000 clones, with 80% to 95% observed a single time. Sequencing was done on a sample of PBMCs. Every receptor here comes from a man aged 35 to 55 with rheumatoid arthritis.

The chain has TRBV6-2 or TRBV6-3 and TRBJ1-4; 7 bases match TRBD1. Germline CDR1 is MNHEY and CDR2 is SVGEGT. V lost 4 bases to trimming and J lost 0 bases; unmatched junction nucleotides: 11. The CDR3 length is 18 residues. CDR3 DNA sequence: TGTGCCAGCAGTTCCGGGACAGACGACTTTTCAACTAATGAAAAACTGTTTTTT. This codes for CASSSGTDDFSTNEKLFF.

The rearrangement joins TRBV6-2 or TRBV6-3 to TRBJ2-1; maybe TRBD2 (6 bases). V was clipped by 0 bases and J by 7 bases, with 16 bases between them. The CDR3 is 16 residues long. Germline V CDR1 and CDR2: MNHEY, SVGEGT. The CDR3 reads CASSYSLAGTPNEQFF. Written as DNA, the CDR3 is TGTGCCAGCAGTTACTCTCTGGCGGGAACGCCGAATGAGCAGTTCTTC.

The chain joins TRBV9 to TRBJ1-5; 8 bases fit TRBD1. V dropped 4 bases and J dropped 0; count of bases not matched to a gene: 9. The CDR3 sequence is 17 residues long. In germline, CDR1 is SGDLS, CDR2 YYNGEE. CDR3 DNA sequence: TGTGCCAGCAGCCCGGGGACAGGACCGAATAGCAATCAGCCCCAGCATTTT. Translating it yields CASSPGTGPNSNQPQHF. The full variable domain, with the rest looked up from reference TRBV9 and TRBJ1-5, is DSGVTQTPKHLITATGQRVTLRCSPRSGDLSVYWYQQSLDQGLQFLIQYYNGEERAKGNILERFSAQQFPDLHSELNLSSLELGDSALYFCASSPGTGPNSNQPQHFGDGTRLSIL.

The J gene is TRBJ2-3, the V gene TRBV15; tentative D call: TRBD1 (8 bases). The CDR3 consists of 17 residues. Germline CDR1 and CDR2: LNHNV and YYDKDF (reference sequence). V lost 5 bases, J lost 2 bases, and 20 bases lay in between. The CDR3 is CATSGGGQVSHTDTQYF. CDR3 bases: TGTGCCACCAGCGGGGGGGGACAGGTTTCTCACACAGATACGCAGTATTTT. Full variable domain (rest looked up from reference TRBV15 and TRBJ2-3): DAMVIQNPRYQVTQFGKPVTLSCSQTLNHNVMYWYQQKSSQAPKLLFHYYDKDFNNEADTPDNFQSRRPNTSFCFLDIRSPGLGDTAMYLCATSGGGQVSHTDTQYFGPGTRLTVL.

The chain joins TRBV5-4 to TRBJ2-2; D might be TRBD2 (5 bases). CDR3 length: 15 residues. The V end lost 6 bases, the J end lost 0 bases, and 12 bases lay between the germline ends. Looked up from germline, CDR1 is SGHNT and CDR2 is YYREEE (reference sequence). CDR3 protein: CASTLDYSNTGELFF. The DNA for the CDR3 is TGTGCCAGCACCCTCGACTACTCGAACACCGGGGAGCTGTTTTTT.

This chain uses TRBV7-2 with TRBJ2-3; unclear D gene. The germline V gene encodes CDR1 SGHTA and CDR2 FQGNSA. The V end was cut by 5 bases, the J end by 4 bases, with 16 bases between. This CDR3 spans 15 amino acids. CDR3 loop: CASSPGPNVPDTQYF. The CDR3, as DNA: TGTGCCAGCAGCCCTGGTCCGAATGTCCCAGATACGCAGTATTTT.

This clone was found once. The rearrangement joins TRBV19 to TRBJ2-1, with TRBD2 as a possible D gene (5 bases). CDR1 and CDR2 (germline): LNHDA, SQIVND (reference sequence). There are 16 residues in the CDR3. V was pared by 1 base and J by 4 bases, with 14 bases between. The CDR3 loop reads CASSIGPSGLYNEQFF. In DNA, the CDR3 is TGTGCCAGTAGTATAGGTCCCAGCGGACTTTACAATGAGCAGTTCTTC.

V and J are TRBV10-2 and TRBJ1-2; 7 bases are shared with TRBD1. The CDR3 consists of 14 residues. Per the germline V gene, CDR1 is WSHSY and CDR2 is SAAADI. The V gene end was trimmed by 8 bases and the J gene end by 5 bases; junction bases not matched to a gene: 11. The CDR3 DNA sequence: TGCGCCAGCTATGGACAGGATACAGGGTATGGCTACACCTTC. Protein: CASYGQDTGYGYTF.

The genes are TRBV12-3 or TRBV12-4 and TRBJ1-5; tentatively, D is TRBD1 (5 bases). This CDR3 is 13 amino acids long. V was pared by 7 bases and J by 4 bases, with 11 bases between. CDR3 nucleotide sequence: TGTGCCAGCACCTCGACAGTAAATCAGCCCCAGCATTTT. Its protein product is CASTSTVNQPQHF.

This clone was seen once. The chain couples TRBV12-3 or TRBV12-4 to TRBJ1-5, with D maybe TRBD1 (6 bases). V was trimmed by 7 bases and J by 5 bases, leaving 12 bases between them. The CDR3 extends over 13 amino acids. The CDR3 DNA reads TGTGCCAGCACCAACAGGGTATATCAGCCCCAGCATTTT. This translates into CASTNRVYQPQHF.

CDR3 protein: CASSLGRGEGAKNIQYF. The CDR3 DNA sequence: TGTGCCAGCAGCTTGGGGAGGGGTGAAGGAGCCAAAAACATTCAGTACTTC. V and J are TRBV11-3 and TRBJ2-4; TRBD2 aligns across 7 bases. Trimming removed 3 bases from V and 0 bases from J; junction bases left unmatched: 8. The CDR3 sequence is 17 residues long. Germline values: CDR1 SGHNT, CDR2 YENEEA.

The chain couples TRBV25-1 to TRBJ1-1; D is unclear. The CDR3 totals 12 residues. From germline, CDR1 is MGHDK and CDR2 SYGVNS. With 3 bases removed from V and 5 bases from J, the gap between germline ends came to 7 bases. In DNA, the CDR3 is TGTGCCAGCAGTGATCTGTATACTGAAGCTTTCTTT. It specifies CASSDLYTEAFF.

The rearrangement uses TRBV30 and TRBJ1-5; TRBD1 is a possible D gene (6 bases). CDR1 is GTSNPN and CDR2 is SVGIG in the germline V gene (reference sequence). This CDR3 has 16 residues. With 2 bases removed from V and 1 base from J, the gap between germline ends came to 15 bases. The CDR3 region is CAWSPPGAVSNQPQHF. In DNA form, the CDR3 reads TGTGCCTGGAGTCCTCCAGGGGCAGTAAGCAATCAGCCCCAGCATTTT.

The genes are TRBV7-8 and TRBJ2-7; TRBD2 might be the D (5 bases). Germline V gene data show CDR1 as SGHVS and CDR2 as FQNEAQ. There are 14 residues in the CDR3. V was trimmed by 0 bases and J by 6 bases, leaving 12 bases between them. The CDR3 loop reads CASSLAGRKGEQYF. The CDR3 nucleotides are TGTGCCAGCAGCTTAGCAGGGAGAAAAGGCGAGCAGTACTTC.

The rearrangement joins TRBV6-6 to TRBJ2-7; the D gene is possibly TRBD1 (5 bases). The CDR3 totals 14 residues. Germline CDR1 and CDR2: MNHNY and SVGAGI (reference sequence). Trimming removed 2 bases from V and 2 bases from J, with 10 bases in between. The CDR3 nucleotides are TGTGCCAGCAGTTACCCGGACACCACCTACGAGCAGTACTTC. This sequence encodes CASSYPDTTYEQYF.

The CDR3 loop reads CASSRGDNEKLFF. The CDR3 nucleotides read TGTGCCAGCAGCCGAGGGGATAATGAAAAACTGTTTTTT. The V gene is TRBV28, the J gene TRBJ1-4; the D gene is possibly TRBD1 (5 bases). The V end lost 6 bases, the J end lost 4 bases, and 9 bases lay between the germline ends. CDR1 is MDHEN and CDR2 is SYDVKM in the germline V gene. This CDR3 has 13 amino acids.

J is TRBJ1-1 and V is TRBV7-9, with a weak D call TRBD1 (6 bases). V was shortened by 4 bases and J by 1 base, with 10 bases between the two germline ends. CDR3 size: 14 residues. Germline V CDR1 and CDR2: SEHNR, FQNEAQ (reference sequence). As DNA, the CDR3 is TGTGCCAGCAGCTCGGGACACCCGAACACTGAAGCTTTCTTT. Protein: CASSSGHPNTEAFF.

This clone was observed once. The CDR3 DNA reads as TGTGCCAGCAGCCTCCGGGACTACCAAGAGACCCAGTACTTC. Protein: CASSLRDYQETQYF. V and J are TRBV9 and TRBJ2-5; possibly TRBD2 for D (6 bases). Trimming took 4 bases from V and 0 from J, leaving 10 bases between them. Per the germline V gene, CDR1 is SGDLS and CDR2 is YYNGEE. The CDR3 is made up of 14 amino acids.

In this sample, this clone turned up once. The rearrangement links TRBV3-1 (or the pseudogene TRBV3-2) to TRBJ1-1; D remains unclear. V was clipped by 1 base and J by 3 bases, with 3 bases between them. Germline lookup yields CDR1 LGHDT and CDR2 YNNKEL (reference sequence). The CDR3 is 12 amino acids. CDR3 in DNA: TGTGCCAGCAGCCAAGTATACACTGAAGCTTTCTTT. The encoded protein is CASSQVYTEAFF.

The chain's CDR3 is CASRGGRKETQYF. For the CDR3, the DNA is TGTGCCAGCCGCGGGGGGCGGAAAGAGACCCAGTACTTC. V usage is TRBV5-6 and J usage is TRBJ2-5; TRBD2 matches 8 bases. This CDR3 has 13 residues. The J segment lost 3 bases and the V segment lost 7 bases, leaving 5 bases of the junction unmatched. Germline V CDR1 and CDR2: SGHDT, YYEEEE.

CDR3 bases: TGTGCCAGCAGCCCCCCCGGGCCGGCCTACGAGCAGTACTTC. Residues: CASSPPGPAYEQYF. The V and J genes are TRBV11-2 and TRBJ2-7; D unclear. The CDR3 extends over 14 amino acids. Looked up from germline, CDR1 is SGHAT and CDR2 is FQNNGV. The V end lost 5 bases, the J end lost 2 bases, and 13 bases lay between the germline ends. The full variable domain, completed using reference TRBV11-2 and TRBJ2-7, is EAGVAQSPRYKIIEKRQSVAFWCNPISGHATLYWYQQILGQGPKLLIQFQNNGVVDDSQLPKDRFSAERLKGVDSTLKIQPAKLEDSAVYLCASSPPGPAYEQYFGPGTRLTVT.

The chain has TRBV18 and TRBJ1-4, with a possible D match to TRBD1 (6 bases). V was trimmed by 1 base and J by 8 bases, leaving 11 bases between them. Germline CDR1 KGHSH, CDR2 LQKENI. This CDR3 comprises 14 residues. The CDR3 here is CASSPQRGEEKLFF. As DNA, the CDR3 is TGTGCCAGCTCACCACAAAGGGGGGAGGAAAAACTGTTTTTT.

The rearrangement links TRBV7-9 to TRBJ1-4; D is possibly TRBD1 (6 bases). Trimming took off 1 base at V and 0 bases at J, with 6 bases between the two ends. CDR3 size: 15 residues. Germline CDR1 SEHNR, CDR2 FQNEAQ (reference sequence). The CDR3, as DNA: TGTGCCAGCAGCTTAGGGACAGCAACTAATGAAAAACTGTTTTTT. This encodes CASSLGTATNEKLFF.

The chain has TRBV5-1 and TRBJ1-5, with TRBD1 matching over 9 bases. The V and J ends lost 0 bases and 5 bases, in that order; junction bases with no gene match: 6. The germline gives CDR1 SGHRS, CDR2 YFSETQ. The CDR3 consists of 16 residues. The CDR3 coding sequence is TGCGCCAGCAGCTTGGCTCCGGACAGGGGTGATCAGCCCCAGCATTTT. As protein: CASSLAPDRGDQPQHF.

This rearrangement joins TRBV18 to TRBJ2-7, with D perhaps matching TRBD2 (6 bases). Germline loops: CDR1 KGHSH, CDR2 LQKENI. There are 13 residues in the CDR3. Between the trimmed V and J ends, which lost 3 bases and 3 bases, there was a span of 9 bases. The CDR3: CASSPGGIYEQYF. DNA of the CDR3: TGTGCCAGCTCACCGGGGGGTATCTACGAGCAGTACTTC.

In this sample, this clone turned up once. V and J are TRBV10-2 and TRBJ1-2, with D possibly TRBD1 on 6 matching bases. The length of the CDR3 is 13 residues. Germline CDR1 WSHSY, CDR2 SAAADI. Trimming pared 4 bases from V and 8 bases from J, leaving 14 bases between. The CDR3 coding sequence is TGCGCCAGCAGTGTCCAACAGGGAGCAGGCTACACCTTC. Residues: CASSVQQGAGYTF.

The rearrangement links TRBV5-1 to TRBJ2-3; 9 bases are shared with TRBD1. Losses at the gene ends were 5 bases for V and 2 bases for J; bases not matched to a gene: 3. The germline gives CDR1 SGHRS, CDR2 YFSETQ. The CDR3 extends over 14 amino acids. CDR3 coding DNA: TGCGCCAGCAGATCACAGGGGGCCACAGATACGCAGTATTTT. As protein: CASRSQGATDTQYF.

J is TRBJ1-5 and V is TRBV21-1; the DNA was not used to check the table's D call, TRBD1. TRBV21-1 has pseudogene status. The CDR3 runs to 18 residues. The CDR3 DNA follows: TGTGCCAGCAGCAAACACAGGGTAGGTTCAAATAGCAATCAGCCCCAGCATTTT. Translating gives CASSKHRVGSNSNQPQHF.

Comments on this clone: The junction shows a germline mismatch at one end, possibly a read error. The chain combines TRBV11-3 with TRBJ2-2; the match to TRBD2 covers 7 bases. Germline V gene data show CDR1 as SGHNT and CDR2 as YENEEA. The CDR3 has 20 amino acids. In DNA, the CDR3 is TGTGCCAGCAGCCCTACCCTTATAGGCCAAGCGGGACTTTACACCGAGGAGCTGTTTTTT. As protein: CASSPTLIGQAGLYTEELFF.

This rearrangement joins TRBV19 to TRBJ1-6, with 8 positions matching TRBD1. The V gene's germline CDR1 is LNHDA and CDR2 SQIVND (reference sequence). CDR3 size: 14 residues. J lost 10 bases, V lost 5 bases, and 7 bases had no gene match. CDR3: CASSSMTGVSPLHF. The CDR3 bases are TGTGCCAGTAGTTCGATGACAGGGGTCTCACCCCTCCACTTT.